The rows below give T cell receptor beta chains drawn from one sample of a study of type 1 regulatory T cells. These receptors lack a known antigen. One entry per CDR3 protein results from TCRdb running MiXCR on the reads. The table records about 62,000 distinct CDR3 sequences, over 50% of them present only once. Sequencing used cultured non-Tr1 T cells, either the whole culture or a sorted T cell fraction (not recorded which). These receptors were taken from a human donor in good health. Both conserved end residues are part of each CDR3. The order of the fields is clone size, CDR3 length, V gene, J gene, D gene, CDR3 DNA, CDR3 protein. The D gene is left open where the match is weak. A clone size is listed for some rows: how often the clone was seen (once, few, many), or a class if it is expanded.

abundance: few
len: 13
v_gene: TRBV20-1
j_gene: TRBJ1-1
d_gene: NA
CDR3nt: TGCAGTGCTAGAGCTGAATTGGACACTGAAGCTTTCTTT
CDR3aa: CSARAELDTEAFF

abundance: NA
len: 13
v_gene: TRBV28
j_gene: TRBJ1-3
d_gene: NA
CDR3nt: TGTGCCAGCGAAGAGGGCGGTGGAAACACCATATATTTT
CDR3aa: CASEEGGGNTIYF

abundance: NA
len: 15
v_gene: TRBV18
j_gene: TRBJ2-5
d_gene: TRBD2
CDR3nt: TGTGCCAGCTCACCGGCTCTAGCGGGTGGTGAGACCCAGTACTTC
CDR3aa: CASSPALAGGETQYF

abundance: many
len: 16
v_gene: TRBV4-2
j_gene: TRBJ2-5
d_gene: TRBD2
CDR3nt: TGTGCCAGCAGTCGACCGGGACTAGCGAAGGAGGAGACCCAGTACTTC
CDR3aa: CASSRPGLAKEETQYF

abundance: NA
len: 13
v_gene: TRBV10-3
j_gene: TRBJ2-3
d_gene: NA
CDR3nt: TGTGCCATCGGGGGGAGAGACACAGATACGCAGTATTTT
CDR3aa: CAIGGRDTDTQYF

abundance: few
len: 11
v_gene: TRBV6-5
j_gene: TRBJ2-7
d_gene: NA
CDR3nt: TGTGCCAGCAGGGGTAACTACGAGCAGTACTTC
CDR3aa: CASRGNYEQYF

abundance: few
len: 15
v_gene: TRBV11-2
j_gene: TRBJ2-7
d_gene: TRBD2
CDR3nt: TGTGCCAGCAGCTTAGCTAGCGGGAGTCTGGGCGAGCAGTACTTC
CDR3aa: CASSLASGSLGEQYF

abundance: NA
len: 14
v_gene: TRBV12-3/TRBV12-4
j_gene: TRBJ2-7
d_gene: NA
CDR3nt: TGTGCCAGCAGTTTAGTCAACGGCCGCTACGAGCAGTACTTC
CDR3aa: CASSLVNGRYEQYF

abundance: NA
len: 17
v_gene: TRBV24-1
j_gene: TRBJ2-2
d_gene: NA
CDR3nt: TGTGCCACCAGTGACCCCCTTTCCGGGTCGAACACCGGGGAGCTGTTTTTT
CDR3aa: CATSDPLSGSNTGELFF

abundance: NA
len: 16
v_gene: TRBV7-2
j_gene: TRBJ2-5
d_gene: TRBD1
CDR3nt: TGTGCCAGCAGCGGGAACCCTAGGGGGCGCAGAGAGACCCAGTACTTC
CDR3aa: CASSGNPRGRRETQYF

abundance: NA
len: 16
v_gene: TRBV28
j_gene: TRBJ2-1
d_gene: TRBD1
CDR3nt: TGTGCCAGCAGTTTAGGTGGAGGACAGGGGGCTCGGGAGCAGTTCTTC
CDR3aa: CASSLGGGQGAREQFF

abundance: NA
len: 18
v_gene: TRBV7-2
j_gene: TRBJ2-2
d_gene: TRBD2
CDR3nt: TGTGCCAGCAGCTTAGGGCCGCTTAGCGGGAGGGCCGGCGGGGAGCTGTTTTTT
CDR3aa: CASSLGPLSGRAGGELFF

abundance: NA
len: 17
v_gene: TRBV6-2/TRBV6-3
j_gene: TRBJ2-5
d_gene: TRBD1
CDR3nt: TGTGCCAGCAGTTATGGGGCCGACAGGGGGGCCGGAGAGACCCAGTACTTC
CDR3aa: CASSYGADRGAGETQYF

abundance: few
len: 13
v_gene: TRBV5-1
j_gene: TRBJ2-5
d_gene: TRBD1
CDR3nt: TGCGCCAGCTCAGACAGGGGAAAAGAGACCCAGTACTTC
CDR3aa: CASSDRGKETQYF

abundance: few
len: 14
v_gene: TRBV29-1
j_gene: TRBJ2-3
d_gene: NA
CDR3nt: TGCAGCGGTTCCGGGACACCTGCGGTAGATACGCAGTATTTT
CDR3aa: CSGSGTPAVDTQYF

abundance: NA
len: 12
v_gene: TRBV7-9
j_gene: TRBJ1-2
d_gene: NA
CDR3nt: TGTGCCAGCAGCTTAGACGACCATGGCTACACCTTC
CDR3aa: CASSLDDHGYTF

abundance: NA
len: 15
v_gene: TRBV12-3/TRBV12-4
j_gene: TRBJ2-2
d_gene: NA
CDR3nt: TGTGCCAGCAGCCGTCGACAGACGAACACCGGGGAGCTGTTTTTT
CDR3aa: CASSRRQTNTGELFF

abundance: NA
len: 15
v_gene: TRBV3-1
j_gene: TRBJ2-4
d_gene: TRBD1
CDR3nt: TGTGCCAGCAGCCAAGAAGGGACAGGGGCAAACATTCAGTACTTC
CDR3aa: CASSQEGTGANIQYF

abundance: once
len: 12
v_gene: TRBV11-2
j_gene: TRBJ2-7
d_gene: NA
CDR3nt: TGTGCCAGCAGCTTAGTCCCCAGTGAGCAGTACTTC
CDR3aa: CASSLVPSEQYF

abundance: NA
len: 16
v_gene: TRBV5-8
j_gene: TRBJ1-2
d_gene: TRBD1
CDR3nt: TGTGCCAGCAGCCCGACAGGGACAGGGGGCGCCTCTGGCTACACCTTC
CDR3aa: CASSPTGTGGASGYTF

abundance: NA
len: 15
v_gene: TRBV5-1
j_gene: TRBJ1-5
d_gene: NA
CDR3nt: TGCGCCAGCAGCTTGGTGGGGGGCGACAATCAGCCCCAGCATTTT
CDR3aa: CASSLVGGDNQPQHF

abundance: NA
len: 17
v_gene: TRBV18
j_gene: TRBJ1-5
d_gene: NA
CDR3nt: TGTGCCAGCTCATCTCTCGGGGGGATGGGTAGCAATCAGTCCCAGCATTTT
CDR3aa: CASSSLGGMGSNQSQHF

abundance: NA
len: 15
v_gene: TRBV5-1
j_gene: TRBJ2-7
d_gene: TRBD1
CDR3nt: TGCGCCAGCAGCTTCGGACAGGGGGCTGTCAACGAGCAGTACTTC
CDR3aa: CASSFGQGAVNEQYF

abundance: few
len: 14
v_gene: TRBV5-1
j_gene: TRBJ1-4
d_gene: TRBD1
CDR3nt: TGCGCCAGTAGCGGAGGGACAGAACAAGAAAAACTGTTTTTT
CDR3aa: CASSGGTEQEKLFF

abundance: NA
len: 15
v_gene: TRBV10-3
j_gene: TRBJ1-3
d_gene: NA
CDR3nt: TGTGCCATCAGTGAAGGGGGGACTCTTGGAAACACCATATATTTT
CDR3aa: CAISEGGTLGNTIYF

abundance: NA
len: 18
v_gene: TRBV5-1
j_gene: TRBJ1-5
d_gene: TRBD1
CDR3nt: TGCGCCAGCAGCTTGCCACGTGGGGGACAGGGTCCGGATCAGCCCCAGCATTTT
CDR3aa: CASSLPRGGQGPDQPQHF

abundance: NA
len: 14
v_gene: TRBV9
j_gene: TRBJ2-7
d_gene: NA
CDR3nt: TGTGCCAGCAGCGTAGACGGGAGTAACAACGAGCAGTACTTC
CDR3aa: CASSVDGSNNEQYF

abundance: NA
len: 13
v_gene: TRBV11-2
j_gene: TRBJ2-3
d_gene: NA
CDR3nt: TGTGCCAGCAAAGAACTCAGCACAGATACGCAGTATTTT
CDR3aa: CASKELSTDTQYF

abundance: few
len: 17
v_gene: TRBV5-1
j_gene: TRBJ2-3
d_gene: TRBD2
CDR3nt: TGCGCCAGCAGCTTGGAACCACTAGCGGGGGGAACAGATACGCAGTATTTT
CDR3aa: CASSLEPLAGGTDTQYF

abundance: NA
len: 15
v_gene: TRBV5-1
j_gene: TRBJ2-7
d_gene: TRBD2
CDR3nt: TGCGCCAGCAGCGACAATAGCGGGATGAAAACCGAGCAGTACTTC
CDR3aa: CASSDNSGMKTEQYF

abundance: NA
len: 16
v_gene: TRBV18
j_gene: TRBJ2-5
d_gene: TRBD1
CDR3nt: TGTGCCAGCTCACCGCGAGGTCTCACAGGGGGAGAGACCCAGTACTTC
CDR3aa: CASSPRGLTGGETQYF

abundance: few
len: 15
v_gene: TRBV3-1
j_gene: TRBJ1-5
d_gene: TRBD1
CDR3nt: TGTGCCAGCAGCCAATCGGACAGGACCAATCAGCCCCAGCATTTT
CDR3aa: CASSQSDRTNQPQHF

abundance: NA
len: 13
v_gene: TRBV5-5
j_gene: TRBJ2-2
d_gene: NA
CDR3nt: TGTGCCAGCAGCCCATTTGGCACCGGGGAGCTGTTTTTT
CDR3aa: CASSPFGTGELFF

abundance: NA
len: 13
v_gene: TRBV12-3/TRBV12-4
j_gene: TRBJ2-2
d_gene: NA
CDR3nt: TGTGCCAGCAGGCTCTCGGGGGCCGGGGAGCTGTTTTTT
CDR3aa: CASRLSGAGELFF

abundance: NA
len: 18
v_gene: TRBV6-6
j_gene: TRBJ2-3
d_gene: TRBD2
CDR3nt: TGTGCCAGCAGTTACTCGACGTTAGCGGGAGTCGGCACAGATACGCAGTATTTT
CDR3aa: CASSYSTLAGVGTDTQYF

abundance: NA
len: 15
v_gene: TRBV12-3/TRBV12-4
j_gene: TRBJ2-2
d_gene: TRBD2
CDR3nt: TGTGCCAGCATCGGTGGGACTACGAACACCGGGGAGCTGTTTTTT
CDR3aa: CASIGGTTNTGELFF

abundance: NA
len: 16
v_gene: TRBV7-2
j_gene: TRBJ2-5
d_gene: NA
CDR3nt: TGTGCCAGCAGCTTAGAGGTAGCGGCCGTACGGGAGACCCAGTACTTC
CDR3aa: CASSLEVAAVRETQYF

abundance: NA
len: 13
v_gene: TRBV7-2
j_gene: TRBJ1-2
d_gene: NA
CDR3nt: TGTGCCAGCAGTTCGGGGCCTAACTATGGCTACACCTTC
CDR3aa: CASSSGPNYGYTF

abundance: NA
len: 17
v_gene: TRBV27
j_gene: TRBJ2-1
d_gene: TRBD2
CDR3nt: TGTGCCAGCAGCCACCAGAGCGGGAATCTTATCCTCAATGAGCAGTTCTTC
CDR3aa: CASSHQSGNLILNEQFF

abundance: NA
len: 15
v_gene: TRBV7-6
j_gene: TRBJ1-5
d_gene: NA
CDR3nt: TGTGCCAGCAGCCCATTGAGGGGGGCCGATCAGCCCCAGCATTTT
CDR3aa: CASSPLRGADQPQHF